These 29 T cell receptor beta chains were sequenced from one sample in a study of shared clonotypes between healthy human individuals. TCRdb's copy holds only in-frame clones and misses some; the assay was immunoSEQ multiplex PCR. The sample records nearly 750,000 clones, 72% being singletons. Sequenced sample: memory CD4+ T cells sorted from blood. Subset denoted: CD45RA-negative fraction. These receptors all come from a woman younger than 45 in good health.

The V call is TRBV18, the J call TRBJ1-1; no clear D gene. The V end was cut by 3 bases, the J end by 0 bases, with 8 bases between. The CDR3 runs to 14 residues. Germline values: CDR1 KGHSH, CDR2 LQKENI. This chain's CDR3 is CASSPARLNTEAFF. The CDR3 nucleotides are TGTGCCAGCTCACCGGCTCGGCTGAACACTGAAGCTTTCTTT.

CDR3 protein: CASSLGQGSGEQYF. Written as DNA, the CDR3 is TGCGCCAGCAGCTTGGGTCAGGGGTCCGGGGAGCAGTACTTC. The genes are TRBV5-1 and TRBJ2-7; possibly TRBD1 for D (6 bases). Per the germline V gene, CDR1 is SGHRS and CDR2 is YFSETQ. This CDR3 comprises 14 residues. V lost 0 bases and J 7 bases, leaving 14 bases between the germline ends.

The chain recombines TRBV7-8 with TRBJ2-5, with TRBD2 identical over 8 bases. Germline lookup yields CDR1 SGHVS and CDR2 FQNEAQ. This CDR3 spans 14 amino acids. J was trimmed by 5 bases and V by 5 bases; bases with no gene match: 7. The CDR3 loop reads CASSVGLGSETQYF. DNA of the CDR3: TGTGCCAGCAGCGTGGGACTAGGCTCGGAGACCCAGTACTTC. The whole variable domain, remainder taken from reference TRBV7-8 and TRBJ2-5, is GAGVSQSPRYKVAKRGQDVALRCDPISGHVSLFWYQQALGQGPEFLTYFQNEAQLDKSGLPSDRFFAERPEGSVSTLKIQRTQQEDSAVYLCASSVGLGSETQYFGPGTRLLVL.

This chain joins TRBV2 and TRBJ1-5, with 7 bases aligning to TRBD1. After removal of 7 bases from V and 3 bases from J, the junction contained 6 bases not matched to a gene. Germline V gene sequence: CDR1 SNHLY, CDR2 FYNNEI. The CDR3 length is 14 residues. CDR3 sequence (DNA): TGTGCCAGCACGGGACAGAGTGTCAATCAGCCCCAGCATTTT. It is translated as CASTGQSVNQPQHF.

J is TRBJ1-3 and V is TRBV2; D is undetermined. The CDR3 sequence is 14 residues long. Looked up from germline, CDR1 is SNHLY and CDR2 is FYNNEI. The V gene lost 1 base and the J gene lost 0 bases, with 4 bases spanning the gap. The CDR3: CASSEDSSGNTIYF. The CDR3 bases are TGTGCCAGCAGTGAAGACAGCTCTGGAAACACCATATATTTT.

CDR3 in DNA: TGTGCCAGCAGCTTACCTCAGGATAGTGAGCAGTTCTTC. Protein sequence: CASSLPQDSEQFF. The J gene is TRBJ2-1, the V gene TRBV5-4; D gene ambiguous. The CDR3 runs to 13 residues. Per germline, CDR1 SGHNT and CDR2 YYREEE (reference sequence). Trimming removed 2 bases from V and 9 bases from J, with 12 bases in between. Looking up the rest from reference TRBV5-4 and TRBJ2-1 gives the full variable domain: ETGVTQSPTHLIKTRGQQVTLRCSSQSGHNTVSWYQQALGQGPQFIFQYYREEENGRGNFPPRFSGLQFPNYSSELNVNALELDDSALYLCASSLPQDSEQFFGPGTRLTVL.

The chain couples TRBV19 to TRBJ1-5, with D perhaps matching TRBD1 (6 bases). This CDR3 is 13 amino acids long. Trimming cost V 4 bases and J 7 bases, with 11 bases left between them. The V gene's germline CDR1 is LNHDA and CDR2 SQIVND (reference sequence). DNA for the CDR3: TGTGCCAGTAGTAAACAGGGAGAACAGCCCCAGCATTTT. Amino acids: CASSKQGEQPQHF.

The chain links TRBV2 to TRBJ1-5; possible D gene TRBD1, 5 bases. The CDR3 sequence is 13 residues long. V was trimmed by 9 bases and J by 4 bases, leaving 13 bases between them. In germline, CDR1 is SNHLY, CDR2 FYNNEI. CDR3 DNA: TGTGCCAGTAATAAGGACATTAATCAGCCCCAGCATTTT. Protein product: CASNKDINQPQHF.

As DNA, the CDR3 is TGTGCCAGCAGTGAGGCCAACGCAGATACGCAGTATTTT. Amino acids: CASSEANADTQYF. This chain uses TRBV25-1 with TRBJ2-3; D ambiguous. Germline V lookup: CDR1 MGHDK, CDR2 SYGVNS. This CDR3 has 13 amino acids. V lost 3 bases, J lost 4 bases, and 8 bases lay in between. Drawing the rest from reference TRBV25-1 and TRBJ2-3, the complete variable domain is EADIYQTPRYLVIGTGKKITLECSQTMGHDKMYWYQQDPGMELHLIHYSYGVNSTEKGDLSSESTVSRIRTEHFPLTLESARPSHTSQYLCASSEANADTQYFGPGTRLTVL.

The chain combines TRBV15 with TRBJ2-3, with TRBD1 identical over 9 bases. This CDR3 comprises 15 residues. V was pared by 2 bases and J by 7 bases, with 7 bases of the junction left unmatched. Germline CDR1 and CDR2: LNHNV and YYDKDF (reference sequence). The CDR3 DNA is TGTGCCACCAGCAGAACCGGGACAGGGCTTCATACGCAGTATTTT. Its translation is CATSRTGTGLHTQYF.

Only a few counts were recorded for this clone. The V gene is TRBV28, the J gene TRBJ1-2; D remains unclear. The V and J ends lost 6 bases and 9 bases respectively, with 11 bases between them. Germline assignment: CDR1 MDHEN and CDR2 SYDVKM. CDR3 size: 11 residues. CDR3 residues: CASSSPTSYTF. CDR3 sequence (DNA): TGTGCCAGCAGCTCCCCTACCAGCTACACCTTC.

In this sample, this clone turned up a few times. A much larger clone lies a single base off, so this may be a read error. The chain uses TRBV7-7 and TRBJ2-5, with D possibly being TRBD2 (5 bases). The CDR3 extends over 14 amino acids. Germline CDR1 SSHAT, CDR2 FNYEAQ (reference sequence). The germline V and J ends were trimmed by 1 base and 2 bases, with 8 bases remaining between them. The CDR3 loop reads CASSLDPGQETQYF. The DNA for the CDR3 is TGTGCCAGCAGCTTAGACCCGGGACAAGAGACCCAGTACTTC.

The V call is TRBV28, the J call TRBJ2-1; D perhaps matches TRBD2 (5 bases). Trimming shortened V by 5 bases and J by 0 bases, and 20 bases separated the two germline ends. Germline loops: CDR1 MDHEN, CDR2 SYDVKM. CDR3 size: 18 residues. CDR3 bases: TGTGCCAGCAGTCCCGCCGGGAAGTTGTCGAGCTCCTACAATGAGCAGTTCTTC. As protein: CASSPAGKLSSSYNEQFF.

This clone was detected a few times. The sample holds other DNA sequences that translate to the same CDR3. The J gene is TRBJ1-5, the V gene TRBV29-1; D unclear. CDR1 is SQVTM, CDR2 ANQGSEA, per germline. V was clipped by 4 bases and J by 7 bases, with 11 bases between them. The CDR3 is 12 amino acids. This CDR3 is CSVGGAGQPQHF. CDR3 coding DNA: TGCAGCGTTGGGGGTGCGGGCCAGCCCCAGCATTTT.

The gene calls are TRBV19 and TRBJ2-1; D possibly corresponds to TRBD1 (6 bases). There are 14 residues in the CDR3. CDR1 is LNHDA and CDR2 is SQIVND in the germline V gene (reference sequence). Trimming stripped 8 bases from V and 5 bases from J, with 16 bases between. CDR3: CASCDRMGDNEQFF. DNA for the CDR3: TGTGCCAGTTGTGACAGGATGGGCGACAATGAGCAGTTCTTC.

This chain uses TRBV16 with TRBJ2-1; a possible D gene is TRBD2 (5 bases). V lost 2 bases and J 4 bases, leaving 12 bases between the germline ends. This CDR3 region has 15 residues. Germline CDR1 is KGHSY and CDR2 is FQNENV. CDR3 in DNA: TGTGCCAGCAGCCAAGAGCGAGGACTTTACAATGAGCAGTTCTTC. Residues: CASSQERGLYNEQFF.

The chain carries TRBV6-1 and TRBJ2-1; D may be TRBD2 (6 bases). Germline V lookup: CDR1 MNHNS, CDR2 SASEGT. The CDR3 totals 14 residues. Trimming pared 1 base from V and 12 bases from J, leaving 16 bases between. The CDR3 sequence: CASSEGTLTRWQFF. The CDR3 DNA reads as TGTGCCAGCAGTGAAGGGACGCTGACTAGATGGCAGTTCTTC.

This chain connects TRBV6-1 to TRBJ1-1, with 7 positions matching TRBD1. J was trimmed by 3 bases and V by 5 bases; bases with no gene match: 6. Germline V gene sequence: CDR1 MNHNS, CDR2 SASEGT. The CDR3 runs to 14 residues. CDR3 in DNA: TGTGCCAGCAGTAAAGGGACAGATTACACTGAAGCTTTCTTT. Its translation: CASSKGTDYTEAFF.

This clone came up once. The chain recombines TRBV5-8 with TRBJ2-1; TRBD1 matches 8 bases. The CDR3 loop spans 13 amino acids. Germline V gives CDR1 SGHTS, CDR2 YDEGEE. V shed 4 bases and J 15 bases; nucleotides not matched to a gene: 12. DNA for the CDR3: TGTGCCAGCAGCAGTGGACAGGGTTATGGTCGGTTCTTC. Amino acids: CASSSGQGYGRFF. Full variable domain (rest looked up from reference TRBV5-8 and TRBJ2-1): EAGVTQSPTHLIKTRGQQATLRCSPISGHTSVYWYQQALGLGLQFLLWYDEGEERNRGNFPPRFSGRQFPNYSSELNVNALELEDSALYLCASSSGQGYGRFFGPGTRLTVL.

This chain uses TRBV19 with TRBJ1-2, with TRBD1 as a possible D gene (6 bases). V lost 5 bases, J lost 3 bases, and 13 bases lay in between. CDR3 length: 14 amino acids. Germline V CDR1 and CDR2: LNHDA, SQIVND (reference sequence). The CDR3 region has the DNA TGTGCCAGTAGTCTCAGGGGCAACTACTATGGCTACACCTTC. Translating it yields CASSLRGNYYGYTF.

At least ten counts were recorded for this clone. CDR3 nucleotides: TGCGCCAGCAGTTCGTTGGCTAGCGGGAGGACCGGGGAGCTGTTTTTT. It is translated as CASSSLASGRTGELFF. The gene calls are TRBV5-1 and TRBJ2-2; 11 bases line up with TRBD2. Germline CDR1 and CDR2: SGHRS and YFSETQ. The length of the CDR3 is 16 residues. V lost 5 bases, J lost 5 bases, and 8 bases stayed unmatched.

Only a few counts were recorded for this clone. This sequence joins TRBV20-1 and TRBJ1-1, with D hard to call. Germline-derived CDR1 and CDR2 are DFQATT and SNEGSKA (reference sequence). Trimming pared 6 bases from V and 6 bases from J, leaving 11 bases between. CDR3 length: 11 residues. The CDR3 DNA reads as TGCAGTGCACGGACCGCCTCTGAAGCTTTCTTT. It encodes CSARTASEAFF.

The gene calls are TRBV4-1 and TRBJ1-1; D is ambiguous. The CDR3 has 14 residues. Germline V gene sequence: CDR1 MGHRA, CDR2 YSYEKL. Trimming took off 4 bases at V and 0 bases at J, with 9 bases between the two ends. The CDR3, as DNA: TGCGCCAGCAGCCGGGTCCAGATGAACACTGAAGCTTTCTTT. This gives the protein CASSRVQMNTEAFF.

The V and J genes are TRBV10-2 and TRBJ2-7; D is perhaps TRBD1 (6 bases). Germline V lookup: CDR1 WSHSY, CDR2 SAAADI. This CDR3 is built from 16 residues. The germline V and J ends were trimmed by 5 bases and 0 bases, with 17 bases remaining between them. This CDR3 reads CASSSTGQGTSYEQYF. The CDR3 coding sequence is TGCGCCAGCAGTTCCACCGGCCAGGGGACCTCCTACGAGCAGTACTTC.

The genes are TRBV30 and TRBJ2-3, with unresolved D. V lost 8 bases and J 1 base, leaving 16 bases between the germline ends. The germline V gene encodes CDR1 GTSNPN and CDR2 SVGIG (reference sequence). This CDR3 comprises 14 residues. CDR3 amino acids: CAPNCMPGTDTQYF. Written as DNA, the CDR3 is TGTGCCCCCAACTGCATGCCGGGCACAGATACGCAGTATTTT.

On this clone: The same CDR3 arises from other DNA sequences in this sample as well. The chain joins TRBV11-2 to TRBJ1-5; 9 nucleotides agree with TRBD1. The CDR3 is made up of 13 amino acids. CDR1 SGHAT and CDR2 FQNNGV come from the germline V gene. Unmatched junction bases numbered 0, after V lost 3 bases and J lost 6 bases. This chain's CDR3 is CASSLDRGQPQHF. In DNA form, the CDR3 reads TGTGCCAGCAGCTTGGACAGGGGTCAGCCCCAGCATTTT.

V gene TRBV7-9 combines with J gene TRBJ1-2, with 7 bases aligning to TRBD1. Trimming at V came to 1 base and at J to 8 bases, leaving 10 bases not matched to a gene. The CDR3 spans 15 residues. In germline, CDR1 is SEHNR, CDR2 FQNEAQ (reference sequence). The CDR3 is CASSLVGQEMGGYTF. CDR3 sequence (DNA): TGTGCCAGCAGCTTAGTTGGACAGGAAATGGGCGGCTACACCTTC.

V gene TRBV4-1 combines with J gene TRBJ1-1, with no clear D. Germline loops: CDR1 MGHRA, CDR2 YSYEKL. V gave up 1 base and J gave up 3 bases, with 6 bases separating them. The CDR3 length is 13 residues. The CDR3 reads CASSQVWDTEAFF. The CDR3 DNA sequence: TGCGCCAGCAGCCAAGTATGGGACACTGAAGCTTTCTTT.

This clone was seen more than once but under ten times. The chain employs TRBV11-2 and TRBJ1-5; D is unclear. V lost 1 base to trimming and J lost 8 bases, with 9 bases between them. Germline-derived CDR1 and CDR2 are SGHAT and FQNNGV. This CDR3 region has 13 residues. The DNA for the CDR3 is TGTGCCAGCAGCTTAGGGAAGTCAAAGCCCCAGCATTTT. The encoded protein is CASSLGKSKPQHF.